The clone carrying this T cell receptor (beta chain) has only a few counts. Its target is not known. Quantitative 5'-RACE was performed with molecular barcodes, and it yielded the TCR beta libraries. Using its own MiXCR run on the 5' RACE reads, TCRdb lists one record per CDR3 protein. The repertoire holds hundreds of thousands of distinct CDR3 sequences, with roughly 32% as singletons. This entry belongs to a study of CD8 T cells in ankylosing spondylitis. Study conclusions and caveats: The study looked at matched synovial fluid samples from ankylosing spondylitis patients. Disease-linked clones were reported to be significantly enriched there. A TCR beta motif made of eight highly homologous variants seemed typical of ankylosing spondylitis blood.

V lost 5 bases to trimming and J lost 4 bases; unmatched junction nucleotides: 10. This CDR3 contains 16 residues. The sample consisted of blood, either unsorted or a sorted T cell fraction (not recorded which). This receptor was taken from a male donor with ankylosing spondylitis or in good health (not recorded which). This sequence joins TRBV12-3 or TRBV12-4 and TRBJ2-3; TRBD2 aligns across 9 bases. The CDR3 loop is CASSSPGLAHADTQYF. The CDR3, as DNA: TGTGCCAGCAGTAGCCCGGGACTAGCACATGCAGATACGCAGTATTTT.